Shown below are 15 T cell receptor beta chains from a single sample sequenced in a study of siplizumab effects on memory and regulatory T cells. TCRdb keeps only in-frame clones here, not all; method: immunoSEQ multiplex PCR. The table records about 64,000 clones, 96% of them present only once. The sample taken for sequencing was naive CD8+ T cells sorted from blood. Receptors were obtained from a human donor in good health.

For this clone: One junction end does not reproduce the germline sequence, and a read error may be involved. The V gene is TRBV14, the J gene TRBJ2-1; D gene unclear. This CDR3 has 15 residues. CDR1 SGHDN and CDR2 FVKESK come from the germline V gene. Written as DNA, the CDR3 is TGTGCCAGCAGCAATAGGATCGTCTCCTACAATGAGCGGTTCTTC. Amino acids: CASSNRIVSYNERFF.

The chain uses TRBV7-7 and TRBJ2-1, with TRBD1 as a possible D gene (6 bases). The V gene's germline CDR1 is SSHAT and CDR2 FNYEAQ (reference sequence). V lost 2 bases and J 6 bases, leaving 11 bases between the germline ends. The CDR3 length is 14 residues. CDR3 loop: CASSLRGQSNEQFF. The CDR3 nucleotides read TGTGCCAGCAGCTTACGAGGACAGTCCAATGAGCAGTTCTTC.

J is TRBJ1-6 and V is TRBV30; tentative D call: TRBD1 (5 bases). V was clipped by 4 bases and J by 9 bases, with 13 bases between them. The CDR3 consists of 13 residues. The germline V gene has CDR1 GTSNPN and CDR2 SVGIG (reference sequence). The CDR3 sequence: CAWTYGDGSPLHF. CDR3 coding DNA: TGTGCCTGGACTTATGGGGACGGTTCACCCCTCCACTTT.

V is TRBV7-9 and J is TRBJ1-1, with D perhaps TRBD1 (5 bases). V was cut by 4 bases and J by 4 bases, with 10 bases left in between. CDR1 and CDR2 from the germline V gene are SEHNR and FQNEAQ (reference sequence). The CDR3 extends over 13 amino acids. DNA of the CDR3: TGTGCCAGCAGCTCCCCAGGGAGCACTGAAGCTTTCTTT. It encodes CASSSPGSTEAFF.

The chain combines TRBV2 with TRBJ1-1; D not certain. V lost 6 bases, J lost 5 bases, and 13 bases lay in between. The CDR3 is 13 amino acids. CDR1 is SNHLY and CDR2 is FYNNEI in the germline V gene. The CDR3 nucleotides read TGTGCCAGCAGCCTATCCGCGGCTACTGAAGCTTTCTTT. Protein product: CASSLSAATEAFF.

The chain joins TRBV28 to TRBJ2-1, with D unresolved. CDR1 and CDR2 from the germline V gene are MDHEN and SYDVKM. CDR3 size: 13 residues. V gave up 5 bases and J gave up 6 bases, with 11 bases separating them. In DNA form, the CDR3 reads TGTGCCAGCAGTGATAGGGTTGTCAATGAGCAGTTCTTC. This encodes CASSDRVVNEQFF.

Here the CDR3 DNA reads TGCGCCAGCACCGAGGACAGGGCGAGCACTGAAGCTTTCTTT. This encodes CASTEDRASTEAFF. This chain connects TRBV10-1 to TRBJ1-1, with 8 nucleotides matching TRBD1. The germline CDR1 and CDR2 sequences are WNHNN and SYGVQD (reference sequence). Trimming cost V 7 bases and J 4 bases; bases outside gene matches: 8. The CDR3 is 14 residues long.

The chain uses TRBV5-6 and TRBJ1-4, with D perhaps matching TRBD1 (6 bases). Germline lookup yields CDR1 SGHDT and CDR2 YYEEEE. This CDR3 is 17 amino acids long. Trimming cost V 0 bases and J 1 base, with 13 bases left between them. The CDR3, as DNA: TGTGCCAGCAGCTTGGGGACAGTCTCCGGAACTAATGAAAAACTGTTTTTT. This gives the protein CASSLGTVSGTNEKLFF.

The V gene is TRBV19, the J gene TRBJ2-3; 9 bases match TRBD1. V lost 8 bases and J lost 3; bases outside the gene matches: 3. This CDR3 region has 13 residues. Germline V gives CDR1 LNHDA, CDR2 SQIVND (reference sequence). CDR3 region: CASGTGSTDTQYF. The CDR3 DNA follows: TGTGCCAGTGGGACAGGGAGTACAGATACGCAGTATTTT.

This chain joins TRBV7-2 and TRBJ2-1, with 8 bases matching TRBD2. The CDR3 length is 13 residues. Germline loops: CDR1 SGHTA, CDR2 FQGNSA. The V gene end was trimmed by 5 bases and the J gene end by 10 bases; junction bases not matched to a gene: 7. CDR3 in amino acids: CASSPRGGEEQFF. In DNA, the CDR3 is TGTGCCAGCAGCCCCCGGGGGGGGGAGGAGCAGTTCTTC.

V is TRBV28 and J is TRBJ1-5; D remains unclear. This CDR3 contains 14 residues. From germline, CDR1 is MDHEN and CDR2 SYDVKM. Trimming cost V 4 bases and J 4 bases, with 11 bases left between them. This CDR3 reads CASSWVGENQPQHF. The CDR3 DNA reads TGTGCCAGCAGTTGGGTGGGAGAGAATCAGCCCCAGCATTTT.

This chain links TRBV29-1 with TRBJ2-7, with TRBD1 identical over 7 bases. CDR3 length: 13 residues. Germline-derived CDR1 and CDR2 are SQVTM and ANQGSEA. V gave up 7 bases and J gave up 3 bases; unmatched junction bases: 9. As DNA, the CDR3 is TGCAGCGCCACGACAGGGAACGGCTACGAGCAGTACTTC. The encoded protein is CSATTGNGYEQYF.

The chain combines TRBV27 with TRBJ1-5, with D possibly matching TRBD1 (6 bases). V lost 5 bases, J lost 4 bases, and 12 bases lay in between. Looked up from germline, CDR1 is MNHEY and CDR2 is SMNVEV (reference sequence). The CDR3 totals 14 residues. The CDR3 DNA reads TGTGCCAGCAGTAACCCCGGACAGAATCAGCCCCAGCATTTT. Protein product: CASSNPGQNQPQHF.

The chain is built from TRBV7-6 and TRBJ2-7; the D gene is possibly TRBD1 (6 bases). Germline CDR1 reads SGHVS; CDR2 reads FNYEAQ. The CDR3 extends over 14 amino acids. The V end was cut by 5 bases, the J end by 2 bases, with 13 bases between. DNA of the CDR3: TGTGCCAGCAGCCCCAGGGACACTACCTACGAGCAGTACTTC. This gives the protein CASSPRDTTYEQYF.

The chain uses TRBV18 and TRBJ2-5; unclear D gene. The germline V gene encodes CDR1 KGHSH and CDR2 LQKENI. The CDR3 sequence is 16 residues long. V was cut by 1 base and J by 2 bases, with 14 bases left in between. CDR3 coding DNA: TGTGCCAGCTCACCACAAATCGGACCCCCTCAAGAGACCCAGTACTTC. It translates to CASSPQIGPPQETQYF.